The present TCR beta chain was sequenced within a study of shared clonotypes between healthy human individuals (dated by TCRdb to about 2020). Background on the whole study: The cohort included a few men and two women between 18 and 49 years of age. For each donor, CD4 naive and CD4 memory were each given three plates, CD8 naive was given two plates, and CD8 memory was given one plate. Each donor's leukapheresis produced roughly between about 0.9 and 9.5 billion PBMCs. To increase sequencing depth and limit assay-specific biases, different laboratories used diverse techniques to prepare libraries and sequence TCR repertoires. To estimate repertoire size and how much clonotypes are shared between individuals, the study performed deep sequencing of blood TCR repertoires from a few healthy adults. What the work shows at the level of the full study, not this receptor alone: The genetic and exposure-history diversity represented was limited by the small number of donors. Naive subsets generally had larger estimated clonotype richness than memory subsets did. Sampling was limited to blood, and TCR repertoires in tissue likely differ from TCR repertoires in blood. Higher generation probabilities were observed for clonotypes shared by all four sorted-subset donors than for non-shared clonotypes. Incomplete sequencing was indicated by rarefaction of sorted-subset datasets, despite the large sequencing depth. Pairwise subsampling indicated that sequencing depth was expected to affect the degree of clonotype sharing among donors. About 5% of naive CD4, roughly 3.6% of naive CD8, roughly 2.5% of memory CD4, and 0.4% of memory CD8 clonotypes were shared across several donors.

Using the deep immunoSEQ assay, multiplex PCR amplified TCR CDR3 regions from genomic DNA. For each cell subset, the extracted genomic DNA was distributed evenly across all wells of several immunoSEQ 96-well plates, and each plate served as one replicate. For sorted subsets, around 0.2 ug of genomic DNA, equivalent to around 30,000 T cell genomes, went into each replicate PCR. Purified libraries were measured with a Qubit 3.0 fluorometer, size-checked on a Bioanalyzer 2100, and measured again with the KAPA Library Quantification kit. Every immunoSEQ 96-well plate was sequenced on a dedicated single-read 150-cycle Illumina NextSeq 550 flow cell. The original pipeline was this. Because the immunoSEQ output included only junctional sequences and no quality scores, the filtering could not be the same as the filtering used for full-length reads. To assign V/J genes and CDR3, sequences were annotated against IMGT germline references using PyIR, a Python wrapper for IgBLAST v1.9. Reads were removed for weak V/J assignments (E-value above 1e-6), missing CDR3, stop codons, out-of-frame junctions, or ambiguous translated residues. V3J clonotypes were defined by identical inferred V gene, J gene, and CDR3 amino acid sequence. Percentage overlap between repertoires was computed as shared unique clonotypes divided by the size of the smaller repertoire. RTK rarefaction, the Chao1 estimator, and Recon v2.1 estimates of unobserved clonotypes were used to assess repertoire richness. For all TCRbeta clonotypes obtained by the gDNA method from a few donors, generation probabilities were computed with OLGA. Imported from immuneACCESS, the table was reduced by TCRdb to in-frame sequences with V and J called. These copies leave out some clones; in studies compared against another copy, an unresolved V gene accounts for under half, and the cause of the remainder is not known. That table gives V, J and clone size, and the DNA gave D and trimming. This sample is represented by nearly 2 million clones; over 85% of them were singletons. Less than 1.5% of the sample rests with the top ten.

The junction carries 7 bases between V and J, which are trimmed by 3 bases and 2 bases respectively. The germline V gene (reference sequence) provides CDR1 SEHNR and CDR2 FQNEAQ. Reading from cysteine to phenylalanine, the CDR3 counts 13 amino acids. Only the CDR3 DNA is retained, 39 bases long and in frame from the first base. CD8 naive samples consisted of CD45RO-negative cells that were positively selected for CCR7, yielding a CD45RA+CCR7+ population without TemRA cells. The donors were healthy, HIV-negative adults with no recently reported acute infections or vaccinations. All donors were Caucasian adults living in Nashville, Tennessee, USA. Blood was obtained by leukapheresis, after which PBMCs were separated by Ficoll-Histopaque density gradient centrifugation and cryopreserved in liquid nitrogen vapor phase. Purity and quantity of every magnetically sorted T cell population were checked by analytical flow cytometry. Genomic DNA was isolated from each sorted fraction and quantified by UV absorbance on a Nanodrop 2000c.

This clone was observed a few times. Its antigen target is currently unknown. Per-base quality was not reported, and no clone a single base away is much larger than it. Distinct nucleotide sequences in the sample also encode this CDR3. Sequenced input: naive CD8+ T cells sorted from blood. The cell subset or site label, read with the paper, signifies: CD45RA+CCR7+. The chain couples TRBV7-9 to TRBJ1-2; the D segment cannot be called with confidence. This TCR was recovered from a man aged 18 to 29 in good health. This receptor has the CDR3 CASSFLENYGYTF. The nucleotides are TGTGCCAGCAGCTTCTTAGAAAACTATGGCTACACCTTC.